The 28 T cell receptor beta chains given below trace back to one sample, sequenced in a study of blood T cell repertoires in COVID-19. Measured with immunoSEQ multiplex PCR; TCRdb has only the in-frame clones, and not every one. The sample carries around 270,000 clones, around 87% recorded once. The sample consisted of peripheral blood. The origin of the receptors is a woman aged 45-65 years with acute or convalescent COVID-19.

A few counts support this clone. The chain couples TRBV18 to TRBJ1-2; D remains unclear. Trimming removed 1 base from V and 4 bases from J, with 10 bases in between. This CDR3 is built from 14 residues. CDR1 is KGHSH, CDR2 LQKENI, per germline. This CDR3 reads CASSPRGETYGYTF. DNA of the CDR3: TGTGCCAGCTCACCACGAGGCGAGACCTATGGCTACACCTTC. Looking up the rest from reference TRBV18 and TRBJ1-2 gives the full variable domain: NAGVMQNPRHLVRRRGQEARLRCSPMKGHSHVYWYRQLPEEGLKFMVYLQKENIIDESGMPKERFSAEFPKEGPSILRIQQVVRGDSAAYFCASSPRGETYGYTFGSGTRLTVV.

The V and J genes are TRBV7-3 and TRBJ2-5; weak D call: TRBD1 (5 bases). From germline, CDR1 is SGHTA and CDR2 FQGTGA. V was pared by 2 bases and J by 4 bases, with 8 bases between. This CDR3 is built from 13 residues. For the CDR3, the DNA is TGTGCCAGCAGCTTATCGCAGGGAGAGACCCAGTACTTC. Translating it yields CASSLSQGETQYF.

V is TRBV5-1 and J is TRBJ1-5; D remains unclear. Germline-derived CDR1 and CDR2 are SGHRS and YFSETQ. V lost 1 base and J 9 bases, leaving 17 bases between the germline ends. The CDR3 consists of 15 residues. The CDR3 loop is CASSLNFPGETPQHF. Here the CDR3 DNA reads TGCGCCAGCAGCTTGAACTTTCCCGGGGAAACGCCCCAGCATTTT.

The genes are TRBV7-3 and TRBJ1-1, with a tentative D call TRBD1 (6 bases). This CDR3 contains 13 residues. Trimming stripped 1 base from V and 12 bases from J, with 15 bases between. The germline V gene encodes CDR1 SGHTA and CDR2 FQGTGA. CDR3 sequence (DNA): TGTGCCAGCAGCTTAAACCCCAGGGGCCACACTTTCTTT. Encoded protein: CASSLNPRGHTFF.

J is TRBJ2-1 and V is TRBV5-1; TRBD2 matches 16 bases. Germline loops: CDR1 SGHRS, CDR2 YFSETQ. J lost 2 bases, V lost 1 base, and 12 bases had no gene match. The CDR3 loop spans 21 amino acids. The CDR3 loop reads CASSLSPGLAGGPGTYNEQFF. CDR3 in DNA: TGCGCCAGCAGCTTGTCCCCGGGACTAGCGGGAGGGCCTGGGACCTACAATGAGCAGTTCTTC.

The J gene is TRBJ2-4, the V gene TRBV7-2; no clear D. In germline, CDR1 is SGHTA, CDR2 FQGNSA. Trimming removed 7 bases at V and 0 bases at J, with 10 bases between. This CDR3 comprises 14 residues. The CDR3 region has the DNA TGTGCCAGCACCCCTCTTGTAGCCAAAAACATTCAGTACTTC. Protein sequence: CASTPLVAKNIQYF.

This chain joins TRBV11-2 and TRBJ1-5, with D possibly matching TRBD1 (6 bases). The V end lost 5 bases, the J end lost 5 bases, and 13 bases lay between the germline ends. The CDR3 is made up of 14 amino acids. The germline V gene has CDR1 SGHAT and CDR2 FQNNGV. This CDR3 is CASSLKQGDQPQHF. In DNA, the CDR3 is TGTGCCAGCAGCCTAAAACAGGGCGATCAGCCCCAGCATTTT.

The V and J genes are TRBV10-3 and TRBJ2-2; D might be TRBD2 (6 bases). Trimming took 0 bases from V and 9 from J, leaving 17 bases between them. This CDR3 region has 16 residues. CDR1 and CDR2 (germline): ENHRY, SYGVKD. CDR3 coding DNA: TGTGCCATCAGTGAGTCGACGGGGGAATTGGTACGGGAGCTGTTTTTT. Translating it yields CAISESTGELVRELFF.

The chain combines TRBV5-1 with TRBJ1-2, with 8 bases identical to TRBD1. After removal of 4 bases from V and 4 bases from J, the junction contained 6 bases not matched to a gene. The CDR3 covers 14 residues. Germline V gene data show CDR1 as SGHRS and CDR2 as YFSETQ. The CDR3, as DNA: TGCGCCAGCAGCCCCCAGGGGGCTGGCTATGGCTACACCTTC. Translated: CASSPQGAGYGYTF. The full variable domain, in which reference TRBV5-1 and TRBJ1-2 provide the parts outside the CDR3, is KAGVTQTPRYLIKTRGQQVTLSCSPISGHRSVSWYQQTPGQGLQFLFEYFSETQRNKGNFPGRFSGRQFSNSRSEMNVSTLELGDSALYLCASSPQGAGYGYTFGSGTRLTVV.

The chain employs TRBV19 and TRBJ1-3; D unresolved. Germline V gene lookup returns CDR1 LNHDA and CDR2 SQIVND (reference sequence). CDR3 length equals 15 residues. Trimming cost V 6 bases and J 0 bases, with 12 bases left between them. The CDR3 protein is CASSASDSSGNTIYF. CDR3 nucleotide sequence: TGTGCCAGTAGCGCCTCGGACTCCTCTGGAAACACCATATATTTT.

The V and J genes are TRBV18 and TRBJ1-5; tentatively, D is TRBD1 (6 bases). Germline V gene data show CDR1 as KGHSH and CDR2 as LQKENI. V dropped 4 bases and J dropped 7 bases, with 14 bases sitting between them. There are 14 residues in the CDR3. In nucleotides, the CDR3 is TGTGCCAGCTCACTACTACAGGGTAACCAGCCCCAGCATTTT. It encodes CASSLLQGNQPQHF. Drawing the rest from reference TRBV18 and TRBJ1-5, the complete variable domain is NAGVMQNPRHLVRRRGQEARLRCSPMKGHSHVYWYRQLPEEGLKFMVYLQKENIIDESGMPKERFSAEFPKEGPSILRIQQVVRGDSAAYFCASSLLQGNQPQHFGDGTRLSIL.

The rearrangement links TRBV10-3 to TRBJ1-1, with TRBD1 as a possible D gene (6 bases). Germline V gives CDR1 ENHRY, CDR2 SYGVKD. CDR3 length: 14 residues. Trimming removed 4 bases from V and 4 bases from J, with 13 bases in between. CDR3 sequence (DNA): TGTGCCATCAGTGGTATAGGGGGGGGCACTGAAGCTTTCTTT. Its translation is CAISGIGGGTEAFF.

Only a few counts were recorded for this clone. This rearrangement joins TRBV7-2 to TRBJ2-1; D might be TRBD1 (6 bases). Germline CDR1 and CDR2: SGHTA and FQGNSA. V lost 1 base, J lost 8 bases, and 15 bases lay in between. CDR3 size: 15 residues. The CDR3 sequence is CASSLEAQGPHEQFF. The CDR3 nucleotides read TGTGCCAGCAGCTTAGAGGCACAGGGTCCCCATGAGCAGTTCTTC.

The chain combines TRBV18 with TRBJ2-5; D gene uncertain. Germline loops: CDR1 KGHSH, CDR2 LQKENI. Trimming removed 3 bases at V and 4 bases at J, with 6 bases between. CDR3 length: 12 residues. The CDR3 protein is CASSPAIETQYF. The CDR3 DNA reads TGTGCCAGCTCACCGGCAATAGAGACCCAGTACTTC.

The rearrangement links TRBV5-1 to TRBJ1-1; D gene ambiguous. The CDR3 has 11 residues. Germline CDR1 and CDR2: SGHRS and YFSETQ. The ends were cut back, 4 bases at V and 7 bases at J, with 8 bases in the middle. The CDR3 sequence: CASSASGEAFF. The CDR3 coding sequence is TGCGCCAGCAGCGCTAGTGGTGAAGCTTTCTTT.

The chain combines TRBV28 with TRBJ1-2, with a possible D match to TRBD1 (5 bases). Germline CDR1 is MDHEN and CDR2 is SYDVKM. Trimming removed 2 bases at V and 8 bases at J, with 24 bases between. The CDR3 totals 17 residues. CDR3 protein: CASSLGLYSGRGNGYTF. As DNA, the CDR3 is TGTGCCAGCAGTTTAGGCCTTTACTCCGGGAGGGGTAACGGCTACACCTTC.

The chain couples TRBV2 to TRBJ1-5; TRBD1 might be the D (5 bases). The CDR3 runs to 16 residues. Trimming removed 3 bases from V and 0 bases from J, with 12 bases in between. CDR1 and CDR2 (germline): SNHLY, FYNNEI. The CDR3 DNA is TGTGCCAGCAGTGATGGGGCGAATTATAGCAATCAGCCCCAGCATTTT. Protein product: CASSDGANYSNQPQHF. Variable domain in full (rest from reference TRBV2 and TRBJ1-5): EPEVTQTPSHQVTQMGQEVILRCVPISNHLYFYWYRQILGQKVEFLVSFYNNEISEKSEIFDDQFSVERPDGSNFTLKIRSTKLEDSAMYFCASSDGANYSNQPQHFGDGTRLSIL.

Written as DNA, the CDR3 is TGTGCCAGCAGCGCCTCACTAGCGGGGAGTACAGATACGCAGTATTTT. Its translation is CASSASLAGSTDTQYF. This rearrangement joins TRBV7-9 to TRBJ2-3, with 10 bases lining up with TRBD2. Germline CDR1 and CDR2: SEHNR and FQNEAQ (reference sequence). This CDR3 has 16 residues. J was trimmed by 3 bases and V by 5 bases; bases with no gene match: 8.

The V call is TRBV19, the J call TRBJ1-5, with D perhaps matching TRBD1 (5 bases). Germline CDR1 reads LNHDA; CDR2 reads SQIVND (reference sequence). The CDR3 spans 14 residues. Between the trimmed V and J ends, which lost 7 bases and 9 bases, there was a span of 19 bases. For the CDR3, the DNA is TGTGCCAGTACTTCTGGGGCCTTCCTTTCGCCCCAGCATTTT. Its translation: CASTSGAFLSPQHF.

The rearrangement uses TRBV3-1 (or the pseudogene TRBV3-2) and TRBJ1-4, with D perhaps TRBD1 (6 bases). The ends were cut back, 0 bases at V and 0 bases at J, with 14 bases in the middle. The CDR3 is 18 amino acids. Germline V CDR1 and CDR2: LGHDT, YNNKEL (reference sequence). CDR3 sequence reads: CASSQDLHRAPTNEKLFF. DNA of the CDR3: TGTGCCAGCAGCCAAGATCTTCACAGGGCACCAACTAATGAAAAACTGTTTTTT.

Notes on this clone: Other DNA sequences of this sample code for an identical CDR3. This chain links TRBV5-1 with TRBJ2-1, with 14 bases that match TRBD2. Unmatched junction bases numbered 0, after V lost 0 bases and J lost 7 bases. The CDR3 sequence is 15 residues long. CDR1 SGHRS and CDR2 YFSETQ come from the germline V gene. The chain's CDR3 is CASSLGLAGGNEQFF. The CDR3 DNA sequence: TGCGCCAGCAGCTTGGGACTAGCGGGAGGGAATGAGCAGTTCTTC.

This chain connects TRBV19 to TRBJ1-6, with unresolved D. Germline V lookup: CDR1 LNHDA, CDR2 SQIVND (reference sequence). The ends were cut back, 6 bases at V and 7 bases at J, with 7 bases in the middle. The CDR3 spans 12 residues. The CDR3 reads CASRHTNSPLHF. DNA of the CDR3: TGTGCCAGTAGACATACCAATTCACCCCTCCACTTT.

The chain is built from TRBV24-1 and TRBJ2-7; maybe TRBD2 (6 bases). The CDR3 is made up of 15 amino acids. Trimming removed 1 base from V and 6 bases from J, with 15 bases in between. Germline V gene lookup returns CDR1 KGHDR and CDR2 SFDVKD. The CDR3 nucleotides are TGTGCCACCAGTGATTTCGGGACTCAGGCCCCCGAGCAGTACTTC. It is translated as CATSDFGTQAPEQYF.

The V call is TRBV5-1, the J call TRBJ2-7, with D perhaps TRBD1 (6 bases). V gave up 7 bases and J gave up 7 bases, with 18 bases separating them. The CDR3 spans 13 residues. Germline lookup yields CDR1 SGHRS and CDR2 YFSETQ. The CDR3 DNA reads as TGCGCCAGCGGAATCCGGGACACGGCGGAGCAGTACTTC. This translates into CASGIRDTAEQYF.

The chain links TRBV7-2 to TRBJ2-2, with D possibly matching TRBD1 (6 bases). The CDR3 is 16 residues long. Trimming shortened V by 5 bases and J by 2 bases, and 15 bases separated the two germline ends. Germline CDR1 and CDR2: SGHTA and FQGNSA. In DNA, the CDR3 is TGTGCCAGCAGCCCGCCGGGACAACTTAACACCGGGGAGCTGTTTTTT. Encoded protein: CASSPPGQLNTGELFF. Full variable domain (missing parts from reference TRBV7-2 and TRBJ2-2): GAGVSQSPSNKVTEKGKDVELRCDPISGHTALYWYRQSLGQGLEFLIYFQGNSAPDKSGLPSDRFSAERTGGSVSTLTIQRTQQEDSAVYLCASSPPGQLNTGELFFGEGSRLTVL.

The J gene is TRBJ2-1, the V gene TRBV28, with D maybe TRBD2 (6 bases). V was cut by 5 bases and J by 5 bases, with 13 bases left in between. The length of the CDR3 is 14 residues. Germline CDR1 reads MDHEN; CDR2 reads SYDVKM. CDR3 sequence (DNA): TGTGCCAGCAGTCCCCCTGGGGGGAACAATGAGCAGTTCTTC. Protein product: CASSPPGGNNEQFF.

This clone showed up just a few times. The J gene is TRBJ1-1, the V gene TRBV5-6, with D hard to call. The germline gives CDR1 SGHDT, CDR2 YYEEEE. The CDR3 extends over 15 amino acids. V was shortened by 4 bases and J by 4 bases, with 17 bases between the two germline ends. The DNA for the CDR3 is TGTGCCAGCAGCCTCGAACAGATCCCGAGCACTGAAGCTTTCTTT. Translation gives CASSLEQIPSTEAFF.

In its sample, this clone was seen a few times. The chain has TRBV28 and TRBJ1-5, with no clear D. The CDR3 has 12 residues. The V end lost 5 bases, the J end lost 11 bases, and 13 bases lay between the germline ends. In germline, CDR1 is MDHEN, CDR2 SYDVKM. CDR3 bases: TGTGCCAGCAGTGCAGGTCCATTTGCCCAGCATTTT. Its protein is CASSAGPFAQHF.